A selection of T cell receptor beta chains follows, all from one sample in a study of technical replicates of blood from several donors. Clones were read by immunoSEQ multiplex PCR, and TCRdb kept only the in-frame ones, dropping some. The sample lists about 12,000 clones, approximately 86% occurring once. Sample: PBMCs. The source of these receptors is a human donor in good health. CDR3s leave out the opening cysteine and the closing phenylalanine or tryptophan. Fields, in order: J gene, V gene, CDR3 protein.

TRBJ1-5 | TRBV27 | ASSFQGAGNQPQH
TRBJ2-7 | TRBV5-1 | ASSRSLSAPYEQY
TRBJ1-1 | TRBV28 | ASSLSGGAYTEAF
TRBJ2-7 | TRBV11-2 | ASSSVAYEQY
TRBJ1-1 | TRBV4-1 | ASSQDGRRTEAF
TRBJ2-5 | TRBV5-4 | ASSLGLAGSQETQY
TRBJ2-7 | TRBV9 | ASSSDPGAYEQY
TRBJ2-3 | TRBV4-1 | ASAQERREGRTDTQY
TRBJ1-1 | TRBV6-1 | ASKGDRENTEAF
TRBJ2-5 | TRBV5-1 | ASSPPGETQY
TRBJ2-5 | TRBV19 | ASSISSGRQETQY
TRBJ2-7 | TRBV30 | AWMASGVIGYEQY
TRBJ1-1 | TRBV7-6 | ASSPTVADGTEAF
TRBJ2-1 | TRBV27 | ASTLSGLAGEEQF
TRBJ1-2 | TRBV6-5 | ASSYSGRGLYGYT
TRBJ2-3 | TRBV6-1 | ASSMTGAGTDTQY
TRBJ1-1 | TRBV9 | ASGTGRGADTEAF
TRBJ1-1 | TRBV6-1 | ASRKDWNTEAF
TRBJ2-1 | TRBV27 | ASSPQGYYNEQF
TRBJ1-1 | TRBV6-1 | ASSETGTGGGTEAF
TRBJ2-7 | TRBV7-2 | ASSSSGASYEQY
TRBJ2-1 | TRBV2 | ATRAGGPYNEQF
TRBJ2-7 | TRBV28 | ASGLPYEQY
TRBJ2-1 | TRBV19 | ASRDGTSDYNEQF
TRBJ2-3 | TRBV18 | ASSPPEGRDTDTQY
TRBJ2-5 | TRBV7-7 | ASSLGLLATIGETQY